This is a list of T cell receptor beta chains from one sample in a study of control samples from healthy donors and cancer patients. TCRdb keeps only in-frame clones here, not all; method: immunoSEQ multiplex PCR. The table records over 40,000 clones, roughly 86% of them present only once. The sequenced sample was PBMCs. Receptor source: a man aged 45 to 65 with head and neck cancer. Both conserved end residues are part of each CDR3. A D gene is named only where the DNA matches it firmly.

NA TRBJ2-2 TRBV28 CASSLGWRGTGELFF
NA TRBJ2-7 TRBV16 CASSPPVAGISYEQYF
NA TRBJ2-7 TRBV28 CASSSPRDEDEQYF
TRBD1 TRBJ2-1 TRBV6-4 CASREGQGDHNEQFF
TRBD1 TRBJ2-3 TRBV6-2/TRBV6-3 CASSDSTRTGDTDTQYF
NA TRBJ2-5 TRBV27 CASGLFAETQYF
NA TRBJ2-1 TRBV6-5 CASSYSSGQRPQFF
NA TRBJ2-5 TRBV7-2 CASSLGGTQETQYF
TRBD1 TRBJ2-7 TRBV12-5 CASGIPRTGPNYEQYF
NA TRBJ1-5 TRBV23-1 CASSLRGSNQPQHF
TRBD2 TRBJ2-1 TRBV27 CASSPGTSGGAEEQFF
TRBD1 TRBJ1-1 TRBV3-1/TRBV3-2 CASSQDGPTGGNTEAFF
NA TRBJ2-7 TRBV2 CASSGVGDYEQYF
NA TRBJ1-1 TRBV25-1 CASSENRKGTEAFF